The 26 T cell receptor beta chains below come from one sample, sequenced in a study of immune evolution from preneoplasia to lung adenocarcinoma. Produced via immunoSEQ multiplex PCR; TCRdb's table is partial and in-frame only. This sample has 4,500 to 6,000 clones, with approximately 79% found just once. The sample consisted of FFPE minimally invasive lung adenocarcinoma tissue. The receptors here all came from a person aged 50 or older with lung adenocarcinoma.

As for this clone: The sample contains more than one DNA sequence encoding this CDR3. The J gene is TRBJ1-2, the V gene TRBV11-2; D perhaps matches TRBD1 (6 bases). CDR3 size: 13 residues. The V end lost 4 bases, the J end lost 4 bases, and 10 bases lay between the germline ends. Per the germline V gene, CDR1 is SGHAT and CDR2 is FQNNGV. As DNA, the CDR3 is TGTGCCAGCAGCTCCACAGGGCCCTATGGCTACACCTTC. It is translated as CASSSTGPYGYTF. The full variable domain, completed using reference TRBV11-2 and TRBJ1-2, is EAGVAQSPRYKIIEKRQSVAFWCNPISGHATLYWYQQILGQGPKLLIQFQNNGVVDDSQLPKDRFSAERLKGVDSTLKIQPAKLEDSAVYLCASSSTGPYGYTFGSGTRLTVV.

This chain joins TRBV9 and TRBJ2-5, with TRBD2 matching over 8 bases. The CDR3 is 16 residues long. The germline V gene has CDR1 SGDLS and CDR2 YYNGEE. The J segment lost 4 bases and the V segment lost 4 bases, leaving 12 bases of the junction unmatched. CDR3 residues: CASSSPGRAGLETQYF. DNA of the CDR3: TGTGCCAGCAGCTCCCCCGGGAGGGCGGGGTTAGAGACCCAGTACTTC.

Regarding this clone: This sample also contains other DNA sequences that code for the same CDR3. The chain carries TRBV9 and TRBJ2-3; D perhaps matches TRBD1 (5 bases). The V gene's germline CDR1 is SGDLS and CDR2 YYNGEE. Deletions cut 0 bases from V and 5 bases from J, with 7 bases between. The CDR3 consists of 13 residues. This chain's CDR3 is CASSVAGKDTQYF. Here the CDR3 DNA reads TGTGCCAGCAGCGTAGCAGGGAAAGATACGCAGTATTTT.

The chain recombines TRBV11-3 with TRBJ2-2; weak D call: TRBD2 (6 bases). This CDR3 contains 16 residues. Per the germline V gene, CDR1 is SGHNT and CDR2 is YENEEA. The V and J ends lost 5 bases and 5 bases respectively, with 18 bases between them. This CDR3 is CASSPRTKGGTGELFF. In nucleotides, the CDR3 is TGTGCCAGCAGCCCCAGGACTAAAGGAGGGACCGGGGAGCTGTTTTTT.

This sequence joins TRBV6-5 and TRBJ2-3; TRBD1 is a possible D gene (5 bases). Trimming removed 0 bases from V and 9 bases from J, with 7 bases in between. Germline assignment: CDR1 MNHEY and CDR2 SVGAGI. The CDR3 is 12 residues long. This CDR3 is CASSYSAGTQYF. CDR3 bases: TGTGCCAGCAGTTACTCGGCAGGGACGCAGTATTTT.

V and J are TRBV6-1 and TRBJ1-1; D is uncertain. Per the germline V gene, CDR1 is MNHNS and CDR2 is SASEGT. The CDR3 is 14 amino acids. Trimming cost V 5 bases and J 0 bases, with 10 bases left between them. The CDR3 sequence is CASSPEFVNTEAFF. The CDR3 nucleotides read TGTGCCAGCAGTCCTGAATTTGTGAACACTGAAGCTTTCTTT.

V usage is TRBV7-2 and J usage is TRBJ2-7; TRBD2 matches at 10 bases. CDR1 and CDR2 from the germline V gene are SGHTA and FQGNSA. The CDR3 spans 15 residues. The V gene end was trimmed by 5 bases and the J gene end by 8 bases; junction bases not matched to a gene: 12. In nucleotides, the CDR3 is TGTGCCAGCAGCAGAGACCTAGCGGGGGACCAGCAGCAGTACTTC. Protein sequence: CASSRDLAGDQQQYF.

The chain is built from TRBV19 and TRBJ2-1; 9 nucleotides agree with TRBD2. The CDR3 runs 13 residues. J lost 3 bases, V lost 11 bases, and 5 bases had no gene match. CDR1 and CDR2 (germline): LNHDA, SQIVND (reference sequence). DNA of the CDR3: TGTGCCGTAGCGGGAGTCAACTACAATGAGCAGTTCTTC. This sequence encodes CAVAGVNYNEQFF.

The chain links TRBV27 to TRBJ2-1, with 7 bases lining up with TRBD2. With V trimmed by 5 bases and J by 1 base, 11 bases remained unmatched. Germline CDR1 is MNHEY and CDR2 is SMNVEV (reference sequence). The CDR3 is 17 amino acids. This CDR3 is CASSGGLGERSYNEQFF. The CDR3 coding sequence is TGTGCCAGCAGTGGAGGACTAGGTGAGAGATCCTACAATGAGCAGTTCTTC.

J is TRBJ2-7 and V is TRBV6-5; D unresolved. Germline V CDR1 and CDR2: MNHEY, SVGAGI. V dropped 8 bases and J dropped 0 bases, with 5 bases sitting between them. CDR3 length: 11 residues. The DNA for the CDR3 is TGTGCCAGCGGTAGCTCCTACGAGCAGTACTTC. This codes for CASGSSYEQYF.

The chain employs TRBV9 and TRBJ2-6, with TRBD2 matching 13 bases. V dropped 3 bases and J dropped 1; count of bases not matched to a gene: 13. The CDR3 is made up of 21 amino acids. Germline V lookup: CDR1 SGDLS, CDR2 YYNGEE. The CDR3: CASSGRGRTSGRSSGANVLTF. In nucleotides, the CDR3 is TGTGCCAGCAGCGGAAGGGGAAGGACTAGCGGGAGAAGTTCTGGGGCCAACGTCCTGACTTTC.

The V and J genes are TRBV5-5 and TRBJ1-4; 9 bases align to TRBD1. Germline lookup yields CDR1 SGHKS and CDR2 YYEKEE (reference sequence). The V segment lost 4 bases and the J segment 8 bases; nucleotides outside the gene matches: 6. CDR3 length: 14 amino acids. CDR3 region: CASSVGQGEEKLFF. The CDR3 nucleotides are TGTGCCAGCAGCGTGGGACAGGGCGAGGAAAAACTGTTTTTT. Full variable domain (outside the CDR3, taken from reference TRBV5-5 and TRBJ1-4): DAGVTQSPTHLIKTRGQQVTLRCSPISGHKSVSWYQQVLGQGPQFIFQYYEKEERGRGNFPDRFSARQFPNYSSELNVNALLLGDSALYLCASSVGQGEEKLFFGSGTQLSVL.

V usage is TRBV4-2 and J usage is TRBJ2-6; 11 bases map to TRBD2. The germline gives CDR1 LGHNA, CDR2 YNFKEQ. This CDR3 has 18 residues. The junction had 2 bases not matched to a gene; V was cut back by 1 base and J by 0 bases. The CDR3 reads CASSQATSGVSGANVLTF. DNA of the CDR3: TGTGCCAGCAGCCAAGCGACTAGCGGGGTCTCTGGGGCCAACGTCCTGACTTTC.

In this sample, this clone turned up a few times. This same CDR3 is encoded by further DNA sequences in the sample. The rearrangement links TRBV29-1 to TRBJ2-1; D unclear. V was clipped by 2 bases and J by 3 bases, with 2 bases between them. Germline CDR1 reads SQVTM; CDR2 reads ANQGSEA. The CDR3 covers 11 residues. The CDR3 sequence is CSVEFYNEQFF. The CDR3 DNA is TGCAGCGTTGAATTCTACAATGAGCAGTTCTTC.

The gene calls are TRBV30 and TRBJ1-1; D is ambiguous. With 1 base removed from V and 10 bases from J, the gap between germline ends came to 13 bases. Germline CDR1 reads GTSNPN; CDR2 reads SVGIG (reference sequence). The CDR3 runs 12 residues. The CDR3 DNA follows: TGTGCCTGGAGTGGGCCCCCCCCAGGAGCTTTCTTT. Translated, it gives CAWSGPPPGAFF.

V is TRBV4-1 and J is TRBJ1-3, with D possibly TRBD1 on 6 matching bases. V lost 1 base, J lost 0 bases, and 10 bases lay in between. The germline V gene has CDR1 MGHRA and CDR2 YSYEKL. This CDR3 comprises 16 residues. The CDR3 nucleotides read TGCGCCAGCAGCCAAGGCACGGGGGCCTCTGGAAACACCATATATTTT. It codes for CASSQGTGASGNTIYF.

This clone occurred a few times. The chain links TRBV30 to TRBJ2-2; 9 bases match TRBD1. The CDR3 has 14 amino acids. The germline V gene encodes CDR1 GTSNPN and CDR2 SVGIG (reference sequence). Trimming took 4 bases from V and 5 from J; bases not matched to a gene: 5. CDR3 DNA sequence: TGTGCCTGGAACCTCGGACAGGGGACCGGGGAGCTGTTTTTT. Amino acid sequence: CAWNLGQGTGELFF.

This rearrangement joins TRBV2 to TRBJ1-2; D may be TRBD1 (6 bases). CDR3 length: 15 amino acids. Trimming left V 1 base short and J 8 bases short, with 17 bases between. Germline assignment: CDR1 SNHLY and CDR2 FYNNEI. The CDR3 DNA reads TGTGCCAGCAGTGAAGAGTATTGGGGGGCTGAAGGCTACACCTTC. It codes for CASSEEYWGAEGYTF.

This clone turned up a few times. The chain uses TRBV19 and TRBJ1-2; 9 bases fit TRBD1. J was trimmed by 3 bases and V by 9 bases; bases with no gene match: 2. Germline CDR1 and CDR2: LNHDA and SQIVND (reference sequence). The CDR3 is made up of 12 amino acids. This CDR3 is CASRDRDYGYTF. CDR3 DNA: TGTGCCAGCAGGGACAGGGACTATGGCTACACCTTC.

The chain is built from TRBV28 and TRBJ1-4; D gene unclear. CDR1 is MDHEN and CDR2 is SYDVKM in the germline V gene. This CDR3 has 11 amino acids. Trimming removed 3 bases from V and 7 bases from J, with 3 bases in between. CDR3 sequence: CASSFREKLFF. Here the CDR3 DNA reads TGTGCCAGCAGTTTTCGTGAAAAACTGTTTTTT.

The genes are TRBV29-1 and TRBJ1-1; unclear D gene. This CDR3 has 10 residues. V lost 6 bases to trimming and J lost 7 bases, with 9 bases between them. From germline, CDR1 is SQVTM and CDR2 ANQGSEA. As DNA, the CDR3 is TGCAGCGTGATGACGGGTGAAGCTTTCTTT. It encodes CSVMTGEAFF. Full variable domain (rest looked up from reference TRBV29-1 and TRBJ1-1): SAVISQKPSRDICQRGTSLTIQCQVDSQVTMMFWYRQQPGQSLTLIATANQGSEATYESGFVIDKFPISRPNLTFSTLTVSNMSPEDSSIYLCSVMTGEAFFGQGTRLTVV.

The table lists this clone with a count of one. This chain uses TRBV7-2 with TRBJ2-7, with a weak D call TRBD1 (5 bases). CDR1 is SGHTA, CDR2 FQGNSA, per germline. CDR3 length: 15 amino acids. Trimming took 5 bases from V and 0 from J, leaving 14 bases between them. CDR3 in amino acids: CASSLIRRDSYEQYF. CDR3 bases: TGTGCCAGCAGCCTAATCCGCAGGGACTCCTACGAGCAGTACTTC.

This clone was recorded once. The J gene is TRBJ2-5, the V gene TRBV28, with 7 bases aligning to TRBD2. This CDR3 is 16 amino acids long. V dropped 5 bases and J dropped 1; count of bases not matched to a gene: 10. Germline CDR1 and CDR2: MDHEN and SYDVKM. CDR3 sequence reads: CASSPRLREPQETQYF. CDR3 bases: TGTGCCAGCAGTCCAAGGCTGCGGGAGCCCCAAGAGACCCAGTACTTC.

J is TRBJ2-3 and V is TRBV12-5; D tentatively fits TRBD1 or TRBD2 (6 bases each). Germline assignment: CDR1 LGHNT and CDR2 FRNRAP. CDR3 length: 17 residues. Trimming left V 4 bases short and J 4 bases short, with 21 bases between. CDR3: CASGYGPGARRADTQYF. The CDR3 region has the DNA TGTGCTAGTGGTTACGGGCCGGGGGCCAGGAGAGCAGATACGCAGTATTTT.

The rearrangement uses TRBV5-6 and TRBJ1-5; a weak D match, TRBD1 (5 bases). The germline V and J ends were trimmed by 2 bases and 6 bases, with 18 bases remaining between them. This CDR3 is 16 amino acids long. Germline V lookup: CDR1 SGHDT, CDR2 YYEEEE. CDR3 protein: CASSFPYQGLAQPQHF. CDR3 sequence (DNA): TGTGCCAGCAGCTTCCCCTACCAGGGTCTGGCTCAGCCCCAGCATTTT.

With respect to this clone: The same CDR3 is also encoded by other DNA sequences in this sample. This rearrangement joins TRBV15 to TRBJ2-5; 7 bases agree with TRBD1. The ends lost 1 base at V and 5 bases at J; junction bases unmatched: 7. Germline lookup yields CDR1 LNHNV and CDR2 YYDKDF (reference sequence). The CDR3 covers 15 residues. CDR3 in amino acids: CATSRGDSGGETQYF. The CDR3 nucleotides read TGTGCCACCAGCAGAGGGGACAGTGGTGGGGAGACCCAGTACTTC.